The 13 T cell receptor beta chains below come from one sample, sequenced in a study of response to subunit inactivated influenza vaccine. TCRdb reprocessed the RT-PCR reads with MiXCR, giving one entry per CDR3 protein. The table has roughly 160,000 distinct CDR3 sequences, about 10% seen once; the top ten hold about 40%. This specimen was CD8+ T cells sorted from PBMCs, taken roughly 24 months after vaccination. The receptors were gathered from a man aged 50 to 69 who received an inactivated influenza vaccine.

V is TRBV6-2 or TRBV6-3 and J is TRBJ2-2; the D gene could be TRBD1 or TRBD2 (6 bases each). This CDR3 comprises 13 residues. The germline V and J ends were trimmed by 8 bases and 9 bases, with 16 bases remaining between them. CDR1 is MNHEY, CDR2 SVGEGT, per germline. The CDR3 sequence: CASEGGPFWELFF. DNA for the CDR3: TGTGCCAGCGAGGGGGGTCCTTTCTGGGAGCTGTTTTTT.

This clonotype was recorded a few times. The chain's CDR3 is CASRSVGGGNQPQHF. In DNA form, the CDR3 reads TGTGCCAGCAGGTCGGTGGGGGGGGGAAATCAGCCCCAGCATTTT. The V call is TRBV27, the J call TRBJ1-5, with D possibly matching TRBD1 (5 bases). Germline V gives CDR1 MNHEY, CDR2 SMNVEV (reference sequence). The germline V and J ends were trimmed by 6 bases and 4 bases, with 16 bases remaining between them. This CDR3 is built from 15 residues.

A few counts support this clonotype. V gene TRBV6-2 or TRBV6-3 combines with J gene TRBJ2-1; D is perhaps TRBD2 (5 bases). The V gene lost 0 bases and the J gene lost 0 bases, with 15 bases spanning the gap. This CDR3 region has 18 residues. Germline V gives CDR1 MNHEY, CDR2 SVGEGT. CDR3 sequence: CASSYSIGLTSSYNEQFF. CDR3 in DNA: TGTGCCAGCAGTTACTCGATCGGACTTACTAGCTCCTACAATGAGCAGTTCTTC.

Only a few counts were recorded for this clonotype. V is TRBV27 and J is TRBJ2-7, with D possibly matching TRBD1 (5 bases). The CDR3 extends over 14 amino acids. Germline CDR1 is MNHEY and CDR2 is SMNVEV (reference sequence). Trimming shortened V by 5 bases and J by 0 bases, and 11 bases separated the two germline ends. CDR3 nucleotides: TGTGCCAGCAGTGTGACAGAGAGCTCCTACGAGCAGTACTTC. Amino acid sequence: CASSVTESSYEQYF.

The chain recombines TRBV12-3 or TRBV12-4 with TRBJ2-7; 9 nucleotides agree with TRBD1. The CDR3 runs to 12 residues. The V and J ends lost 10 bases and 5 bases, in that order; junction bases with no gene match: 6. This CDR3 reads CATRQGGHEQYF. The CDR3 DNA sequence: TGTGCCACTCGACAGGGGGGACACGAGCAGTACTTC.

This clonotype turned up a few times. The chain carries TRBV7-9 and TRBJ1-2; 9 bases are shared with TRBD1. This CDR3 comprises 17 residues. Losses at the gene ends were 4 bases for V and 5 bases for J; bases not matched to a gene: 14. From germline, CDR1 is SEHNR and CDR2 FQNEAQ (reference sequence). In DNA, the CDR3 is TGTGCCAGCAGCTCCACCATGTGGGGACAGGGTATTTATGGCTACACCTTC. Its translation is CASSSTMWGQGIYGYTF.

This clonotype was observed a handful of times. V gene TRBV7-2 combines with J gene TRBJ2-5; D is possibly TRBD2 (6 bases). V lost 0 bases, J lost 5 bases, and 16 bases lay in between. CDR1 is SGHTA and CDR2 is FQGNSA in the germline V gene. The CDR3 totals 16 residues. The CDR3 sequence: CASSLALGASGETQYF. CDR3 DNA: TGTGCCAGCAGCTTAGCGCTCGGCGCCAGCGGGGAGACCCAGTACTTC.

The table lists this clonotype with a few counts. The chain has TRBV6-2 or TRBV6-3 and TRBJ2-3, with TRBD2 matching 9 bases. V lost 0 bases and J lost 6; bases outside the gene matches: 13. This CDR3 has 18 amino acids. Germline lookup yields CDR1 MNHEY and CDR2 SVGEGT. The CDR3 DNA is TGTGCCAGCAGTTACTCGATGCTAGCGGGGCCCCTTGAGGATACGCAGTATTTT. Amino acids: CASSYSMLAGPLEDTQYF.

In nucleotides, the CDR3 is TGTGCCAGCAGCCAAGGAGGGGAGAGGATCACTGAAGCTTTCTTT. Amino acid sequence: CASSQGGERITEAFF. The chain recombines TRBV4-2 with TRBJ1-1; TRBD1 is a possible D gene (5 bases). Germline V gives CDR1 LGHNA, CDR2 YNFKEQ. This CDR3 comprises 15 residues. The V gene lost 1 base and the J gene lost 4 bases, with 13 bases spanning the gap.

The J gene is TRBJ2-7, the V gene TRBV28; TRBD1 matches at 7 bases. CDR3 length: 13 amino acids. V was pared by 6 bases and J by 6 bases, with 8 bases of the junction left unmatched. From germline, CDR1 is MDHEN and CDR2 SYDVKM. CDR3 amino acids: CASRKTGYAEQYF. The CDR3 DNA sequence: TGTGCCAGCAGAAAGACAGGGTATGCCGAGCAGTACTTC.

This clonotype was observed at least ten times. V and J are TRBV28 and TRBJ2-7; 9 positions match TRBD1. V gave up 4 bases and J gave up 7 bases; unmatched junction bases: 8. The CDR3 has 14 amino acids. Germline V lookup: CDR1 MDHEN, CDR2 SYDVKM. The CDR3 protein is CASSSIFGTGEQYF. For the CDR3, the DNA is TGTGCCAGCAGTTCTATTTTCGGGACAGGGGAGCAGTACTTC.

The chain employs TRBV7-8 and TRBJ2-1; 7 bases agree with TRBD1. V trimming: 2 bases; J trimming: 4 bases; junction bases outside the gene matches: 5. The CDR3 length is 15 residues. In germline, CDR1 is SGHVS, CDR2 FQNEAQ. The CDR3: CASSLIGTVYNEQFF. Written as DNA, the CDR3 is TGTGCCAGCAGCTTAATCGGGACAGTATACAATGAGCAGTTCTTC.

CDR3 residues: CASSWRQGQEQYF. CDR3 coding DNA: TGTGCCAGCAGCTGGCGACAGGGGCAAGAGCAGTACTTC. V usage is TRBV13 and J usage is TRBJ2-7; 8 positions agree with TRBD1. The germline V gene has CDR1 PRHDT and CDR2 FYEKMQ (reference sequence). CDR3 length: 13 amino acids. The V segment lost 4 bases and the J segment 7 bases; nucleotides outside the gene matches: 6.